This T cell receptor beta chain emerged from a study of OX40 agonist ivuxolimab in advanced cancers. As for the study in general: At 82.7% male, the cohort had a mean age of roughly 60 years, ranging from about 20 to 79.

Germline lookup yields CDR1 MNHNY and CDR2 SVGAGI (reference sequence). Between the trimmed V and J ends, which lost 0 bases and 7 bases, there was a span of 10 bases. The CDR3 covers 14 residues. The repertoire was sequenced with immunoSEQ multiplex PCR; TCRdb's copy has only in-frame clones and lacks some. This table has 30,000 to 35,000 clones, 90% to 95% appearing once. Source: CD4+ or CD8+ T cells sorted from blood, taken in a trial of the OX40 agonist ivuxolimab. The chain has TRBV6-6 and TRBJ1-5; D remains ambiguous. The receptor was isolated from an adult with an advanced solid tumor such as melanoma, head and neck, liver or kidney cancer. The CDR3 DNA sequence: TGTGCCAGCAGTTACTCAGGGTCGGAACAGCCCCAGCATTTT. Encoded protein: CASSYSGSEQPQHF.